This entry lists 24 T cell receptor beta chains sequenced from one sample in a study of blood T cell repertoires in COVID-19. Data came from immunoSEQ multiplex PCR; TCRdb stores just in-frame clones and leaves some out. This table has more than 150,000 clones, roughly 88% appearing once. The specimen sequenced was peripheral blood. The receptors here all came from a woman older than 75 with acute or convalescent COVID-19.

The V call is TRBV5-1, the J call TRBJ2-5, with D perhaps TRBD2 (6 bases). V was trimmed by 2 bases and J by 5 bases, leaving 13 bases between them. There are 14 residues in the CDR3. The V gene's germline CDR1 is SGHRS and CDR2 YFSETQ. The CDR3 DNA reads TGCGCCAGCAGCTTCGCCAACCGGGAGGAGACCCAGTACTTC. Translated, it gives CASSFANREETQYF.

V is TRBV5-1 and J is TRBJ2-7; 9 nucleotides match TRBD1. This CDR3 contains 14 residues. V shed 4 bases and J 4 bases; nucleotides not matched to a gene: 6. The germline V gene has CDR1 SGHRS and CDR2 YFSETQ. As DNA, the CDR3 is TGCGCCAGCAGCCCAGACAGGGGGAGGTACGAGCAGTACTTC. Residues: CASSPDRGRYEQYF.

Many counts were recorded for this clone. The chain combines TRBV7-9 with TRBJ1-4; D uncertain. Trimming removed 1 base from V and 4 bases from J, with 7 bases in between. The length of the CDR3 is 14 residues. Germline CDR1 and CDR2: SEHNR and FQNEAQ (reference sequence). CDR3 protein: CASSLGQDNEKLFF. The DNA of the CDR3 is TGTGCCAGCAGCTTAGGGCAGGATAATGAAAAACTGTTTTTT.

In the case of this clone: This CDR3 is also generated by other DNA sequences in the sample. The chain's CDR3 is CASSARQGTEAFF. The CDR3 bases are TGTGCCAGCAGCGCCCGACAGGGCACTGAAGCTTTCTTT. The V call is TRBV27, the J call TRBJ1-1; 7 positions match TRBD1. With V trimmed by 6 bases and J by 4 bases, 5 bases remained unmatched. There are 13 residues in the CDR3. CDR1 MNHEY and CDR2 SMNVEV come from the germline V gene (reference sequence).

This chain joins TRBV6-2 or TRBV6-3 and TRBJ2-3, with 14 bases fitting TRBD2. This CDR3 spans 16 amino acids. Germline CDR1 MNHEY, CDR2 SVGEGT. Trimming removed 5 bases from V and 5 bases from J; junction bases left unmatched: 6. The DNA of the CDR3 is TGTGCCAGCAGTACGAGACTAGCGGGAGGGGAAGATACGCAGTATTTT. It yields the protein CASSTRLAGGEDTQYF.

CDR3: CASSYSVTRGKAFF. The CDR3 DNA follows: TGTGCCAGCAGTTACTCAGTGACAAGGGGTAAAGCTTTCTTT. This chain links TRBV6-5 with TRBJ1-1; D is perhaps TRBD1 (5 bases). V was pared by 0 bases and J by 9 bases, with 14 bases between. The CDR3 covers 14 residues. In germline, CDR1 is MNHEY, CDR2 SVGAGI.

The sample holds a few counts of this clone. The genes are TRBV30 and TRBJ2-2; 9 bases map to TRBD2. This CDR3 comprises 15 residues. V shed 2 bases, J shed 6 bases, and the junction held 7 bases outside the gene matches. The V gene's germline CDR1 is GTSNPN and CDR2 SVGIG (reference sequence). CDR3 sequence: CAWSLSGTSPGELFF. The CDR3 DNA reads as TGTGCCTGGAGTCTCTCCGGGACTAGCCCCGGGGAGCTGTTTTTT.

The rearrangement uses TRBV5-4 and TRBJ2-3, with 8 nucleotides matching TRBD2. The CDR3 is made up of 16 amino acids. The V and J ends lost 4 bases and 0 bases, in that order; junction bases with no gene match: 7. Per the germline V gene, CDR1 is SGHNT and CDR2 is YYREEE (reference sequence). CDR3 region: CASSSPSGPSTDTQYF. The CDR3 DNA follows: TGTGCCAGCAGCAGTCCTAGCGGGCCTAGCACAGATACGCAGTATTTT.

The V and J genes are TRBV5-6 and TRBJ1-1; D ambiguous. Germline CDR1 is SGHDT and CDR2 is YYEEEE. There are 12 residues in the CDR3. Trimming removed 3 bases from V and 6 bases from J, with 9 bases in between. The CDR3 protein is CASSSGWAEAFF. CDR3 sequence (DNA): TGTGCCAGCAGCTCCGGGTGGGCTGAAGCTTTCTTT.

The chain links TRBV11-2 to TRBJ2-7; D gene uncertain. Germline V lookup: CDR1 SGHAT, CDR2 FQNNGV. V lost 5 bases and J 4 bases, leaving 18 bases between the germline ends. The CDR3 totals 15 residues. The CDR3 sequence is CASSRNEAQSYEQYF. The CDR3 DNA follows: TGTGCCAGCAGCCGAAACGAGGCCCAATCTTACGAGCAGTACTTC.

The V and J genes are TRBV11-2 and TRBJ2-7, with 12 bases that match TRBD2. This CDR3 is 15 amino acids long. The germline CDR1 and CDR2 sequences are SGHAT and FQNNGV. The junction had 7 bases not matched to a gene; V was cut back by 5 bases and J by 5 bases. The CDR3 region is CASSGLAGGIDEQYF. The DNA of the CDR3 is TGTGCCAGCAGCGGGCTAGCGGGAGGGATCGACGAGCAGTACTTC.

The chain uses TRBV4-3 and TRBJ1-2; D is unclear. The germline V gene has CDR1 LGHNA and CDR2 YSLEER. The CDR3 contains 12 residues. V shed 2 bases and J shed 4 bases, with 5 bases lying between them. The CDR3: CASSQNSYGYTF. CDR3 DNA sequence: TGCGCCAGCAGCCAAAACTCCTATGGCTACACCTTC.

The chain has TRBV14 and TRBJ1-2; 7 bases match TRBD1. CDR3 length equals 14 residues. Germline loops: CDR1 SGHDN, CDR2 FVKESK. Germline trimming cut 5 bases from V and 3 bases from J; bases unmatched to any gene: 6. CDR3 nucleotides: TGTGCCAGCAGCTATGGACAGGCCGACTATGGCTACACCTTC. Amino acids: CASSYGQADYGYTF.

The chain joins TRBV15 to TRBJ1-4; TRBD1 agrees at 7 bases. Unmatched junction bases numbered 1, after V lost 2 bases and J lost 7 bases. The germline V gene encodes CDR1 LNHNV and CDR2 YYDKDF (reference sequence). The CDR3 runs 13 residues. The chain's CDR3 is CATSRQGGEKLFF. CDR3 bases: TGTGCCACCAGCAGACAGGGGGGTGAAAAACTGTTTTTT.

V gene TRBV27 combines with J gene TRBJ2-3; D is perhaps TRBD1 (7 bases). The V and J ends lost 6 bases and 6 bases respectively, with 19 bases between them. Germline CDR1 reads MNHEY; CDR2 reads SMNVEV (reference sequence). This CDR3 contains 15 residues. The CDR3 region is CASSPTEGARDTQYF. The CDR3 DNA is TGTGCCAGCAGCCCAACGGAGGGGGCGCGGGATACGCAGTATTTT.

The rearrangement joins TRBV5-1 to TRBJ2-7; TRBD1 aligns across 8 bases. CDR1 is SGHRS and CDR2 is YFSETQ in the germline V gene. Trimming took 0 bases from V and 6 from J; bases not matched to a gene: 8. CDR3 length equals 15 residues. This CDR3 is CASSLGTGSPLEQYF. The CDR3 nucleotides are TGCGCCAGCAGCTTGGGGACAGGGAGCCCCCTCGAGCAGTACTTC.

The rearrangement joins TRBV19 to TRBJ1-4, with a possible D match to TRBD1 (5 bases). V was trimmed by 5 bases and J by 0 bases, leaving 7 bases between them. CDR1 is LNHDA, CDR2 SQIVND, per germline (reference sequence). The CDR3 covers 14 residues. The CDR3 DNA sequence: TGTGCCAGTAGTCGGGGGACAACTAATGAAAAACTGTTTTTT. Protein product: CASSRGTTNEKLFF.

The chain joins TRBV5-1 to TRBJ1-1, with 9 bases fitting TRBD1. Germline V gene lookup returns CDR1 SGHRS and CDR2 YFSETQ. This CDR3 is built from 15 residues. J was trimmed by 4 bases and V by 0 bases; bases with no gene match: 4. CDR3 in amino acids: CASSLEATGGTEAFF. The CDR3 DNA follows: TGCGCCAGCAGCTTGGAAGCGACAGGGGGCACTGAAGCTTTCTTT.

This clone was seen a few times. V gene TRBV11-2 combines with J gene TRBJ2-7; 7 bases fit TRBD1. This CDR3 is built from 14 residues. J lost 5 bases, V lost 4 bases, and 8 bases had no gene match. Germline V CDR1 and CDR2: SGHAT, FQNNGV. CDR3: CASSWSQGSHEQYF. In DNA form, the CDR3 reads TGTGCCAGCAGCTGGTCACAGGGGTCCCACGAGCAGTACTTC.

V gene TRBV3-1 (or the pseudogene TRBV3-2) combines with J gene TRBJ2-1; D remains ambiguous. Germline V gene lookup returns CDR1 LGHDT and CDR2 YNNKEL (reference sequence). CDR3 length: 12 residues. V was pared by 4 bases and J by 7 bases, with 8 bases between. The DNA for the CDR3 is TGTGCCAGCAGCCGAGGAATAAATGAGCAGTTCTTC. It specifies CASSRGINEQFF.

A few counts support this clone. The J gene is TRBJ2-1, the V gene TRBV10-3, with a tentative D call TRBD2 (5 bases). This CDR3 region has 15 residues. Trimming stripped 4 bases from V and 6 bases from J, with 16 bases between. Germline V gene data show CDR1 as ENHRY and CDR2 as SYGVKD. CDR3 in DNA: TGTGCCATCAGTGCCGGGTCCGCGGGCGCCAATGAGCAGTTCTTC. Protein product: CAISAGSAGANEQFF.

This rearrangement joins TRBV11-3 to TRBJ2-1, with a weak D call TRBD2 (5 bases). CDR3 length: 14 residues. The V gene lost 5 bases and the J gene lost 6 bases, with 14 bases spanning the gap. Germline assignment: CDR1 SGHNT and CDR2 YENEEA. The CDR3 nucleotides read TGTGCCAGCAGCCTACAACCCACTAGCAATGAGCAGTTCTTC. Protein sequence: CASSLQPTSNEQFF.

V gene TRBV19 combines with J gene TRBJ1-2, with 7 bases that match TRBD1. J gave up 2 bases and V 1 base, and 4 bases lay outside the gene matches. Germline V lookup: CDR1 LNHDA, CDR2 SQIVND (reference sequence). There are 15 residues in the CDR3. CDR3 sequence reads: CASSIVGTENYGYTF. In nucleotides, the CDR3 is TGTGCCAGTAGTATAGTCGGGACAGAGAACTATGGCTACACCTTC.

This clone was counted a single time. The CDR3 DNA is TGTGCCAGCAGCTTAGCGGTGGGGGCCCTCTACGAGCAGTACTTC. Protein: CASSLAVGALYEQYF. The chain joins TRBV7-9 to TRBJ2-7; tentatively, D is TRBD1 (6 bases). V was shortened by 0 bases and J by 3 bases, with 12 bases between the two germline ends. Germline V gives CDR1 SEHNR, CDR2 FQNEAQ (reference sequence). The CDR3 consists of 15 residues.